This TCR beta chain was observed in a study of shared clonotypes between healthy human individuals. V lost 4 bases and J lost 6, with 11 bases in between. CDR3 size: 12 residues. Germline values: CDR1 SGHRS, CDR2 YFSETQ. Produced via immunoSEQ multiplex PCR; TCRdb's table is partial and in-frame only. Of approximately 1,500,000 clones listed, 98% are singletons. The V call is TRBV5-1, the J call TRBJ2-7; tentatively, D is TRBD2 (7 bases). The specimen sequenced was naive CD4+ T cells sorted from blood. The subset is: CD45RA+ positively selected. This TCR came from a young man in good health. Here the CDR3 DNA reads TGCGCCAGCAGCCTGAGGGGGGGCGAGCAGTACTTC. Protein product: CASSLRGGEQYF.